Shown below are 32 T cell receptor beta chains from a single sample sequenced in a study of blood T cell repertoires in COVID-19. Produced via immunoSEQ multiplex PCR; TCRdb's table is partial and in-frame only. The data contain 200,000 to 250,000 clones, 75% to 90% of them singletons. Input material: peripheral blood. These receptors were taken from a woman aged 80 or older with COVID-19, enrolled during active disease.

The genes are TRBV30 and TRBJ1-4; D gene uncertain. Germline values: CDR1 GTSNPN, CDR2 SVGIG (reference sequence). The CDR3 is 16 residues long. V was cut by 1 base and J by 4 bases, with 16 bases left in between. The CDR3 coding sequence is TGTGCCTGGAGTGCCCCTATCGGCCAGGTTAATGAAAAACTGTTTTTT. Its translation: CAWSAPIGQVNEKLFF.

The CDR3 is CASSYSNRGDTGELFF. The CDR3, as DNA: TGTGCCAGCAGTTACTCGAACAGGGGAGACACCGGGGAGCTGTTTTTT. This chain connects TRBV6-6 to TRBJ2-2; 7 nucleotides align to TRBD1. Germline trimming cut 0 bases from V and 3 bases from J; bases unmatched to any gene: 4. This CDR3 has 16 amino acids. Per the germline V gene, CDR1 is MNHNY and CDR2 is SVGAGI (reference sequence).

This chain uses TRBV10-3 with TRBJ1-1; D is unresolved. Looked up from germline, CDR1 is ENHRY and CDR2 is SYGVKD. This CDR3 is 12 amino acids long. Trimming stripped 4 bases from V and 6 bases from J, with 9 bases between. CDR3 amino acids: CAISGLGSEAFF. The CDR3, as DNA: TGTGCCATCAGTGGGCTAGGATCTGAAGCTTTCTTT.

The chain links TRBV25-1 to TRBJ2-6; 9 positions agree with TRBD1. Germline lookup yields CDR1 MGHDK and CDR2 SYGVNS. The CDR3 has 17 residues. Unmatched junction bases numbered 9, after V lost 8 bases and J lost 1 base. CDR3 bases: TGTGCCAGCCAGCGGACAGGGGTGTCGTCTGGGGCCAACGTCCTGACTTTC. Encoded protein: CASQRTGVSSGANVLTF.

The CDR3 DNA follows: TGCGCCAGCAGCTCACACAGGGGGCTGGGCTATGGCTACACCTTC. Amino acid sequence: CASSSHRGLGYGYTF. The chain employs TRBV4-1 and TRBJ1-2; the match to TRBD1 covers 9 bases. This CDR3 has 15 amino acids. The trim removed 5 bases at V and 4 bases at J, leaving 8 bases unmatched. Germline values: CDR1 MGHRA, CDR2 YSYEKL.

The chain uses TRBV11-3 and TRBJ2-5, with D possibly matching TRBD1 (6 bases). The germline CDR1 and CDR2 sequences are SGHNT and YENEEA. This CDR3 is built from 13 residues. V lost 5 bases, J lost 2 bases, and 9 bases lay in between. The CDR3 DNA is TGTGCCAGCAGCCCTGGGACACAAGAGACCCAGTACTTC. Amino acids: CASSPGTQETQYF.

The table lists this clone with a few counts. J is TRBJ1-2 and V is TRBV9, with D maybe TRBD1 (6 bases). CDR1 and CDR2 (germline): SGDLS, YYNGEE. CDR3 length equals 15 residues. V lost 4 bases, J lost 1 base, and 14 bases lay in between. The CDR3 reads CASSPRTDSNYGYTF. In nucleotides, the CDR3 is TGTGCCAGCAGCCCCCGGACGGACAGTAACTATGGCTACACCTTC.

J is TRBJ1-6 and V is TRBV5-1; perhaps TRBD1 as D (5 bases). The V and J ends lost 0 bases and 7 bases respectively, with 11 bases between them. There are 15 residues in the CDR3. CDR1 and CDR2 (germline): SGHRS, YFSETQ. CDR3 nucleotides: TGCGCCAGCAGCTTGGACCCAGGGAGGAATTCACCCCTCCACTTT. It codes for CASSLDPGRNSPLHF. The full variable domain, with the rest looked up from reference TRBV5-1 and TRBJ1-6, is KAGVTQTPRYLIKTRGQQVTLSCSPISGHRSVSWYQQTPGQGLQFLFEYFSETQRNKGNFPGRFSGRQFSNSRSEMNVSTLELGDSALYLCASSLDPGRNSPLHFGNGTRLTVT.

V gene TRBV29-1 combines with J gene TRBJ1-1; 9 bases map to TRBD1. Germline CDR1 is SQVTM and CDR2 is ANQGSEA. This CDR3 comprises 12 residues. V gave up 4 bases and J gave up 7 bases; unmatched junction bases: 4. In DNA, the CDR3 is TGCAGCGTTGCAAGGGGACAGGGTGAAGCTTTCTTT. This translates into CSVARGQGEAFF.

The chain has TRBV27 and TRBJ1-2; TRBD1 agrees at 9 bases. Germline V lookup: CDR1 MNHEY, CDR2 SMNVEV (reference sequence). Trimming at V came to 8 bases and at J to 5 bases, leaving 12 bases not matched to a gene. The CDR3 spans 15 residues. This CDR3 reads CASGYRDRVSYGYTF. The CDR3 nucleotides are TGTGCCAGCGGATACCGGGACAGGGTTTCGTATGGCTACACCTTC.

The chain combines TRBV5-4 with TRBJ2-4; 10 nucleotides align to TRBD2. V trimming: 4 bases; J trimming: 1 base; junction bases outside the gene matches: 5. Germline CDR1 is SGHNT and CDR2 is YYREEE (reference sequence). This CDR3 is 16 amino acids long. The DNA for the CDR3 is TGTGCCAGCAGCCCGAGCGGGGGGGCGGCCAAAAACATTCAGTACTTC. Amino acids: CASSPSGGAAKNIQYF.

The rearrangement uses TRBV6-5 and TRBJ1-6, with 8 bases lining up with TRBD1. The CDR3 spans 13 residues. The germline CDR1 and CDR2 sequences are MNHEY and SVGAGI. V lost 8 bases and J lost 13; bases outside the gene matches: 10. The CDR3 sequence: CASSGTGQWPLHF. The CDR3 DNA is TGTGCCAGCTCCGGGACAGGACAATGGCCCCTCCACTTT.

The genes are TRBV18 and TRBJ1-1; D perhaps matches TRBD1 (6 bases). The ends were cut back, 2 bases at V and 1 base at J, with 14 bases in the middle. The CDR3 runs to 16 residues. Germline CDR1 reads KGHSH; CDR2 reads LQKENI. CDR3 DNA: TGTGCCAGCTCACCATATGGAAAAGGGGGGAACACTGAAGCTTTCTTT. It yields the protein CASSPYGKGGNTEAFF. Complete variable domain (other parts from reference TRBV18 and TRBJ1-1): NAGVMQNPRHLVRRRGQEARLRCSPMKGHSHVYWYRQLPEEGLKFMVYLQKENIIDESGMPKERFSAEFPKEGPSILRIQQVVRGDSAAYFCASSPYGKGGNTEAFFGQGTRLTVV.

This clone was observed a few times. The chain is built from TRBV21-1 and TRBJ1-4. TRBV21-1 is a pseudogene segment. There are 12 residues in the CDR3. CDR3: CASSNSNEKLFF. CDR3 coding DNA: TGTGCCAGCAGCAATAGTAATGAAAAACTGTTTTTT.

The gene calls are TRBV3-1 (or the pseudogene TRBV3-2) and TRBJ1-2, with D perhaps TRBD1 (5 bases). The CDR3 is made up of 15 amino acids. V was trimmed by 9 bases and J by 2 bases, leaving 19 bases between them. Germline-derived CDR1 and CDR2 are LGHDT and YNNKEL (reference sequence). CDR3 amino acids: CASDGGWGRNYGYTF. The DNA for the CDR3 is TGTGCCAGTGACGGGGGGTGGGGAAGGAACTATGGCTACACCTTC.

The chain carries TRBV24-1 and TRBJ2-4; D uncertain. Germline values: CDR1 KGHDR, CDR2 SFDVKD. V gave up 1 base and J gave up 0 bases, with 6 bases separating them. The CDR3 is 15 amino acids. This CDR3 reads CATSDFWLAKNIQYF. The CDR3, as DNA: TGTGCCACCAGTGATTTCTGGCTAGCCAAAAACATTCAGTACTTC.

The V gene is TRBV11-2, the J gene TRBJ1-5; no clear D. V lost 2 bases and J lost 4, with 9 bases in between. CDR1 is SGHAT, CDR2 FQNNGV, per germline. This CDR3 has 14 residues. The CDR3 DNA follows: TGTGCCAGCAGCTTATCCGCGGGAAATCAGCCCCAGCATTTT. This codes for CASSLSAGNQPQHF.

DNA for the CDR3: TGTGCCAGCAGCTTGATACTTCCCCCCTACGAGCAGTACTTC. Translating it yields CASSLILPPYEQYF. The rearrangement links TRBV5-6 to TRBJ2-7; D gene uncertain. The CDR3 is 14 residues long. The germline gives CDR1 SGHDT, CDR2 YYEEEE. The germline V and J ends were trimmed by 1 base and 2 bases, with 10 bases remaining between them.

In this sample, this clone turned up many times. The DNA for the CDR3 is TGTGCCAGTAGTACCGACACCTTCGGCTACACCGGGGAGCTGTTTTTT. Protein sequence: CASSTDTFGYTGELFF. This chain uses TRBV19 with TRBJ2-2; D ambiguous. The V end lost 4 bases, the J end lost 3 bases, and 15 bases lay between the germline ends. The germline V gene has CDR1 LNHDA and CDR2 SQIVND (reference sequence). The CDR3 has 16 residues.

V gene TRBV7-9 combines with J gene TRBJ1-5; 9 bases map to TRBD1. Germline V gene sequence: CDR1 SEHNR, CDR2 FQNEAQ (reference sequence). V gave up 5 bases and J gave up 7 bases; unmatched junction bases: 6. The CDR3 has 14 amino acids. CDR3 DNA sequence: TGTGCCAGCAGCCTTACAGGGGGCCGGCAGCCCCAGCATTTT. It encodes CASSLTGGRQPQHF. Full variable domain (remainder filled in from reference TRBV7-9 and TRBJ1-5): DTGVSQNPRHKITKRGQNVTFRCDPISEHNRLYWYRQTLGQGPEFLTYFQNEAQLEKSRLLSDRFSAERPKGSFSTLEIQRTEQGDSAMYLCASSLTGGRQPQHFGDGTRLSIL.

The V gene is TRBV7-6, the J gene TRBJ2-2; no reliable D call. CDR1 SGHVS and CDR2 FNYEAQ come from the germline V gene. This CDR3 region has 15 residues. V was cut by 4 bases and J by 5 bases, with 14 bases left in between. The CDR3 region is CASSSYGSPTGELFF. DNA for the CDR3: TGTGCCAGCAGCTCCTACGGGTCCCCAACCGGGGAGCTGTTTTTT.

In this sample, this clone turned up a few times. V and J are TRBV6-2 or TRBV6-3 and TRBJ1-5, with no clear D. The CDR3 loop spans 14 amino acids. V was shortened by 2 bases and J by 5 bases, with 10 bases between the two germline ends. The germline CDR1 and CDR2 sequences are MNHEY and SVGEGT. The chain's CDR3 is CASSYNSGDQPQHF. The DNA of the CDR3 is TGTGCCAGCAGTTACAATAGCGGGGATCAGCCCCAGCATTTT.

This clone was counted a single time. The rearrangement uses TRBV7-2 and TRBJ1-2; D possibly corresponds to TRBD1 (5 bases). The CDR3 extends over 14 amino acids. Germline lookup yields CDR1 SGHTA and CDR2 FQGNSA. V gave up 5 bases and J gave up 8 bases, with 18 bases separating them. The CDR3 DNA follows: TGTGCCAGCAGCCCCGGGGGTCAGCCAGAGGGCTACACCTTC. Translation: CASSPGGQPEGYTF.

This rearrangement joins TRBV19 to TRBJ2-1, with 15 nucleotides matching TRBD2. This CDR3 is 19 amino acids long. Germline values: CDR1 LNHDA, CDR2 SQIVND (reference sequence). V was clipped by 5 bases and J by 7 bases; unmatched bases: 15. The CDR3 DNA reads as TGTGCCAGTAGTGTATGGGGGACTAGCGGGAGGCCTACCACAAATGAGCAGTTCTTC. Its protein product is CASSVWGTSGRPTTNEQFF.

The chain joins TRBV29-1 to TRBJ2-5, with D possibly TRBD1 on 5 matching bases. Trimming took off 6 bases at V and 1 base at J, with 12 bases between the two ends. Germline V CDR1 and CDR2: SQVTM, ANQGSEA. This CDR3 is built from 13 residues. In DNA, the CDR3 is TGCAGCGTCCACCCAGGGTCCCAAGAGACCCAGTACTTC. Translation: CSVHPGSQETQYF.

The chain is built from TRBV24-1 and TRBJ2-1; tentatively, D is TRBD1 (6 bases). The germline V gene has CDR1 KGHDR and CDR2 SFDVKD. Trimming removed 4 bases from V and 9 bases from J, with 15 bases in between. CDR3 length equals 14 residues. The CDR3 sequence: CATSEAGQRVEQFF. The CDR3, as DNA: TGTGCCACCAGTGAGGCCGGACAGCGCGTTGAGCAGTTCTTC.

The chain joins TRBV7-8 to TRBJ2-1, with TRBD2 matching 7 bases. In germline, CDR1 is SGHVS, CDR2 FQNEAQ. CDR3 length: 15 residues. The ends lost 4 bases at V and 4 bases at J; junction bases unmatched: 7. The CDR3, as DNA: TGTGCCAGCAGCTCTGATGGGGGAGGGTACAATGAGCAGTTCTTC. This sequence encodes CASSSDGGGYNEQFF. Variable domain in full (rest from reference TRBV7-8 and TRBJ2-1): GAGVSQSPRYKVAKRGQDVALRCDPISGHVSLFWYQQALGQGPEFLTYFQNEAQLDKSGLPSDRFFAERPEGSVSTLKIQRTQQEDSAVYLCASSSDGGGYNEQFFGPGTRLTVL.

V gene TRBV10-3 combines with J gene TRBJ1-2, with D perhaps TRBD1 (6 bases). Germline V gene lookup returns CDR1 ENHRY and CDR2 SYGVKD. This CDR3 has 14 residues. Trimming stripped 2 bases from V and 8 bases from J, with 15 bases between. As DNA, the CDR3 is TGTGCCATCAGTGAGCGGACCCAGGGGTCGGGCTACACCTTC. Protein sequence: CAISERTQGSGYTF.

This clone was detected only once. This sequence joins TRBV30 and TRBJ2-1; possibly TRBD1 for D (6 bases). V was shortened by 2 bases and J by 4 bases, with 9 bases between the two germline ends. Germline-derived CDR1 and CDR2 are GTSNPN and SVGIG (reference sequence). The CDR3 sequence is 13 residues long. In nucleotides, the CDR3 is TGTGCCTGGAGTAGGCAGGGGTACAATGAGCAGTTCTTC. It specifies CAWSRQGYNEQFF.

The chain combines TRBV2 with TRBJ1-5; no reliable D call. Germline CDR1 and CDR2: SNHLY and FYNNEI. V dropped 4 bases and J dropped 4 bases, with 14 bases sitting between them. The CDR3 runs to 15 residues. CDR3 protein: CASSAGIRGNQPQHF. The CDR3 bases are TGTGCCAGCAGTGCGGGTATTCGGGGTAATCAGCCCCAGCATTTT. Supplemented by reference TRBV2 and TRBJ1-5, the full variable domain reads EPEVTQTPSHQVTQMGQEVILRCVPISNHLYFYWYRQILGQKVEFLVSFYNNEISEKSEIFDDQFSVERPDGSNFTLKIRSTKLEDSAMYFCASSAGIRGNQPQHFGDGTRLSIL.

The J gene is TRBJ1-5, the V gene TRBV6-1; weak D call: TRBD1 (5 bases). The CDR3 covers 15 residues. Germline CDR1 reads MNHNS; CDR2 reads SASEGT. Trimming took 0 bases from V and 7 from J, leaving 13 bases between them. CDR3 protein: CASSEAAGSRQPQHF. The CDR3 coding sequence is TGTGCCAGCAGTGAAGCGGCAGGGTCGAGACAGCCCCAGCATTTT.

This clone was seen a handful of times. The chain uses TRBV10-3 and TRBJ1-4; D unresolved. This CDR3 region has 13 residues. The germline V gene encodes CDR1 ENHRY and CDR2 SYGVKD. The CDR3 here is CATSGATNEKLFF. The CDR3 DNA reads as TGTGCAACTAGCGGGGCAACTAATGAAAAACTGTTTTTT.